The T cell receptor (beta chain) under discussion was sequenced for a study of blood T cells in healthy people across ages. Study-level findings and limits: Getting older went along with TCR beta diversity per million T cells dropping roughly linearly.

Germline loops: CDR1 MNHEY, CDR2 SVGEGT. V was trimmed by 5 bases and J by 3 bases, leaving 14 bases between them. This CDR3 contains 15 residues. This clonotype was seen only a few times. Its antigen is currently unknown. Each of the donors had roughly 9.7 milliliters of peripheral blood drawn into EDTA-treated Vacutainer tubes. Each sample had at least 6 million PBMCs isolated. The authors ran a second PCR of roughly 6 to 11 cycles using a sample-barcoded 5' primer and a J-beta primer mix. Every molecule of cDNA carried a tag from a template-switch adaptor with 12 random nucleotides. TCRdb recomputed calls from the 5' RACE reads with MiXCR, one row per CDR3 protein. In the table there are 910,000 or so distinct CDR3 sequences, roughly 51% of which are singletons.

This TCR derives from a woman between 55 and 75 years old in good health. The V call is TRBV6-2 or TRBV6-3, the J call TRBJ2-1, with D possibly matching TRBD2 (5 bases). The sample was blood. The CDR3 nucleotides are TGTGCCAGCAGTAACGGACTGGCCAGCTACAATGAGCAGTTCTTC. Translated: CASSNGLASYNEQFF.